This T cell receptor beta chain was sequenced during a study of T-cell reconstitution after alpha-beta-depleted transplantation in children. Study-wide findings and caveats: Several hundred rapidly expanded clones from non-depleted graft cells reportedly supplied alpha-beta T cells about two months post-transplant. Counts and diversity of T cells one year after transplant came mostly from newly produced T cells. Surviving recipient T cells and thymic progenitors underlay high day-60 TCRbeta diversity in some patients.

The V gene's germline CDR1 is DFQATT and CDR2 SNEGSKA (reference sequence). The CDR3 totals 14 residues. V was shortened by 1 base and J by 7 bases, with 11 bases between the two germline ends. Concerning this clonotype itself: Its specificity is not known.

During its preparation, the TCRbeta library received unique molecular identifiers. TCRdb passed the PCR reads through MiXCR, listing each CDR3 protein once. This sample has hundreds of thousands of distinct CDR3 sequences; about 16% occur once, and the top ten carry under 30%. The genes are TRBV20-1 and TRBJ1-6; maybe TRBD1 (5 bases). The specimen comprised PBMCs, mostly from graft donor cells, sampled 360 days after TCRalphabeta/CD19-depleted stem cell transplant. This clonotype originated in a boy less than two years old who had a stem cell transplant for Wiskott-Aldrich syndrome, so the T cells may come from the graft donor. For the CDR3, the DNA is TGCAGTGCTAGAGTGGGGGTTAGCAATTCACCCCTCCACTTT. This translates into CSARVGVSNSPLHF.